This entry features one TCR beta chain sequence. The data originate from a study of blood T cell repertoires in COVID-19. Turning to the study itself: Spain, Italy and the United States supplied samples that represented acute and convalescent COVID-19. Sample material is recorded as cDNA or gDNA derived from T cells, B-cell-depleted T cells, or PBMCs.

There are 16 residues in the CDR3. Germline-derived CDR1 and CDR2 are LGHNA and YNFKEQ. Trimming left V 1 base short and J 3 bases short, with 13 bases between. Per the authors' pipeline: It was from reference gene primer amplification that nucleated cell counts were estimated. Data came from immunoSEQ multiplex PCR; TCRdb stores just in-frame clones and leaves some out. V and J calls and clone size are as listed in that table; D and trimming were resolved from the DNA. Among hundreds of thousands of clones, 70% to 90% were seen once, and the ten largest hold 3% to 3.5%. Sequenced sample: PBMCs or T cells enriched from blood (not recorded which). This clonotype was obtained from a woman between 50 and 59 years old in a cohort exposed to, infected with or recovered from COVID-19 (not recorded which). This chain connects TRBV4-2 to TRBJ1-5; tentatively, D is TRBD1 (5 bases). The CDR3 DNA reads TGTGCCAGCAGCCAAGGGGGAAGGGGATACAATCAGCCCCAGCATTTT. Translating it yields CASSQGGRGYNQPQHF.